These 24 T cell receptor beta chains were all obtained from the same sample, sequenced in a study of siplizumab effects on memory and regulatory T cells. The data were produced by immunoSEQ multiplex PCR, yet TCRdb's version contains in-frame clones alone and is incomplete. The table records more than 85,000 clones, roughly 90% of them present only once. The sample was CD4+ T cells sorted from blood. These receptors originate from a human donor in good health.

V gene TRBV18 combines with J gene TRBJ2-3, with 9 bases aligning to TRBD2. The CDR3 has 16 residues. From germline, CDR1 is KGHSH and CDR2 LQKENI. V lost 3 bases and J lost 2; bases outside the gene matches: 6. The chain's CDR3 is CASSPDSGSVTDTQYF. In nucleotides, the CDR3 is TGTGCCAGCTCACCCGATAGCGGGAGTGTCACAGATACGCAGTATTTT.

This clone has just one count. J is TRBJ1-2 and V is TRBV7-2; D is unclear. V was clipped by 1 base and J by 5 bases, with 17 bases between them. This CDR3 spans 16 amino acids. Germline V gene data show CDR1 as SGHTA and CDR2 as FQGNSA. This CDR3 is CASSLEARTALYGYTF. In DNA form, the CDR3 reads TGTGCCAGCAGCTTAGAGGCGAGGACGGCCTTATATGGCTACACCTTC.

The rearrangement uses TRBV12-5 and TRBJ1-3; D ambiguous. This CDR3 comprises 15 residues. From germline, CDR1 is LGHNT and CDR2 FRNRAP. V was pared by 2 bases and J by 3 bases, with 11 bases between. CDR3 in amino acids: CASGLLQTIGNTIYF. The DNA of the CDR3 is TGTGCTAGTGGTTTGCTACAGACAATTGGAAACACCATATATTTT. Complete variable domain (other parts from reference TRBV12-5 and TRBJ1-3): DARVTQTPRHKVTEMGQEVTMRCQPILGHNTVFWYRQTMMQGLELLAYFRNRAPLDDSGMPKDRFSAEMPDATLATLKIQPSEPRDSAVYFCASGLLQTIGNTIYFGEGSWLTVV.

The gene calls are TRBV5-4 and TRBJ1-1, with D hard to call. V was clipped by 3 bases and J by 4 bases, with 19 bases between them. The CDR3 length is 16 residues. Germline assignment: CDR1 SGHNT and CDR2 YYREEE (reference sequence). CDR3 in DNA: TGTGCCAGCAGCTCCCGATGGCGCGGAGGTGGCACTGAAGCTTTCTTT. Encoded protein: CASSSRWRGGGTEAFF.

The chain has TRBV2 and TRBJ2-5; no reliable D call. The CDR3 extends over 15 amino acids. V gave up 6 bases and J gave up 2 bases, with 16 bases separating them. From germline, CDR1 is SNHLY and CDR2 FYNNEI. The CDR3 bases are TGTGCCAGCAGGGACCTCGGCTTAACACAAGAGACCCAGTACTTC. It encodes CASRDLGLTQETQYF.

This chain connects TRBV19 to TRBJ1-2; D is ambiguous. This CDR3 has 15 amino acids. Germline CDR1 reads LNHDA; CDR2 reads SQIVND (reference sequence). V shed 3 bases and J shed 0 bases, with 11 bases lying between them. The CDR3 bases are TGTGCCAGTAGTATGGATCGTTTGGCTAACTATGGCTACACCTTC. It encodes CASSMDRLANYGYTF.

A note on this clone: Relative to the germline gene, one junction end is altered; a read error may explain this. V is TRBV7-7 and J is TRBJ2-5; either TRBD1 or TRBD2 may fit D (6 bases each). The CDR3 has 15 amino acids. Per the germline V gene, CDR1 is SSHAT and CDR2 is FNYEAQ (reference sequence). This CDR3 is CASSLVGGRGETQYF. In DNA, the CDR3 is TGTGCTAGCAGCTTAGTTGGGGGGCGCGGAGAGACCCAGTACTTC.

The chain joins TRBV19 to TRBJ2-1; D perhaps matches TRBD1 (5 bases). Trimming stripped 3 bases from V and 1 base from J, with 10 bases between. From germline, CDR1 is LNHDA and CDR2 SQIVND (reference sequence). This CDR3 comprises 15 residues. The CDR3 DNA sequence: TGTGCCAGTAGTATCGACAGCCAGTCCTACAATGAGCAGTTCTTC. Translating gives CASSIDSQSYNEQFF.

This clone was recorded once. The chain has TRBV21-1 and TRBJ2-3; the table's D call, TRBD2, was not checked against the DNA. TRBV21-1 is a documented pseudogene. The CDR3 contains 16 residues. CDR3 in DNA: TGTGCCAGCAGCAAAAGGGGAGGGGACGGCGCAGATACGCAGTATTTT. Its translation is CASSKRGGDGADTQYF.

In regard to this clone: The junction and the germline gene differ at one end; a read error may be behind it. This chain uses TRBV7-7 with TRBJ2-5; D may be TRBD2 (6 bases). Germline loops: CDR1 SSHAT, CDR2 FNYEAQ (reference sequence). The CDR3 runs 22 residues. CDR3 coding DNA: TGTGCTAGCAGCTTAGCGCCAGATGTTAGGGGACTGGTATCGCGTGAGTCGGAGACCCAGTACTTC. Protein: CASSLAPDVRGLVSRESETQYF.

The gene calls are TRBV14 and TRBJ2-3; D perhaps matches TRBD2 (6 bases). The V end lost 4 bases, the J end lost 3 bases, and 8 bases lay between the germline ends. Germline V gene data show CDR1 as SGHDN and CDR2 as FVKESK. The CDR3 is 13 amino acids. CDR3 sequence: CASSPLATDTQYF. The CDR3 nucleotides are TGTGCCAGCAGCCCACTAGCTACAGATACGCAGTATTTT.

The rearrangement uses TRBV15 and TRBJ1-5; D may be TRBD1 (6 bases). The V gene lost 1 base and the J gene lost 4 bases, with 14 bases spanning the gap. Germline V gene lookup returns CDR1 LNHNV and CDR2 YYDKDF (reference sequence). The CDR3 sequence is 16 residues long. In DNA, the CDR3 is TGTGCCACCAGCAGAGCGGGGCAGGGGTGGAATCAGCCCCAGCATTTT. Amino acid sequence: CATSRAGQGWNQPQHF.

The genes are TRBV9 and TRBJ2-7; D not certain. Deletions cut 0 bases from V and 5 bases from J, with 12 bases between. This CDR3 region has 14 residues. From germline, CDR1 is SGDLS and CDR2 YYNGEE. CDR3 amino acids: CASSVGGLANEQYF. In DNA form, the CDR3 reads TGTGCCAGCAGCGTAGGAGGATTAGCAAACGAGCAGTACTTC.

The chain uses TRBV7-9 and TRBJ2-2; 9 bases line up with TRBD1. Germline V lookup: CDR1 SEHNR, CDR2 FQNEAQ (reference sequence). Trimming at V came to 4 bases and at J to 5 bases, leaving 5 bases not matched to a gene. CDR3 length: 15 amino acids. Here the CDR3 reads CASSSRDRDTGELFF. The CDR3 coding sequence is TGTGCCAGCAGCTCCCGGGACAGGGATACCGGGGAGCTGTTTTTT.

The chain joins TRBV19 to TRBJ2-7; 7 bases map to TRBD1. The CDR3 has 13 residues. The junction had 12 bases not matched to a gene; V was cut back by 10 bases and J by 6 bases. CDR1 is LNHDA and CDR2 is SQIVND in the germline V gene (reference sequence). This chain's CDR3 is CATAKGAYGEQYF. The CDR3 DNA reads TGTGCCACCGCAAAGGGGGCTTATGGCGAGCAGTACTTC. Supplemented by reference TRBV19 and TRBJ2-7, the full variable domain reads DGGITQSPKYLFRKEGQNVTLSCEQNLNHDAMYWYRQDPGQGLRLIYYSQIVNDFQKGDIAEGYSVSREKKESFPLTVTSAQKNPTAFYLCATAKGAYGEQYFGPGTRLTVT.

The rearrangement joins TRBV29-1 to TRBJ2-7; 8 bases agree with TRBD1. From germline, CDR1 is SQVTM and CDR2 ANQGSEA. The length of the CDR3 is 14 residues. Trimming removed 7 bases from V and 0 bases from J; junction bases left unmatched: 8. CDR3 amino acids: CSAKRTGSSYEQYF. The CDR3 DNA reads TGCAGCGCAAAACGGACAGGGAGCTCCTACGAGCAGTACTTC.

The gene calls are TRBV7-7 and TRBJ2-5, with a possible D match to TRBD1 (6 bases). V was shortened by 5 bases and J by 4 bases, with 17 bases between the two germline ends. The CDR3 runs to 15 residues. Germline V gives CDR1 SSHAT, CDR2 FNYEAQ (reference sequence). CDR3 protein: CASSPSQGPGETQYF. For the CDR3, the DNA is TGTGCCAGCAGCCCATCTCAGGGGCCGGGAGAGACCCAGTACTTC.

This chain connects TRBV6-1 to TRBJ1-4, with 7 bases matching TRBD1. The CDR3 contains 14 residues. Unmatched junction bases numbered 3, after V lost 5 bases and J lost 3 bases. The V gene's germline CDR1 is MNHNS and CDR2 SASEGT. CDR3 DNA: TGTGCCAGCAGTATCGGGACAGCTAATGAAAAACTGTTTTTT. Translated, it gives CASSIGTANEKLFF.

The genes are TRBV7-9 and TRBJ1-2; tentative D call: TRBD1 (5 bases). The ends were cut back, 4 bases at V and 4 bases at J, with 10 bases in the middle. Germline values: CDR1 SEHNR, CDR2 FQNEAQ (reference sequence). The CDR3 loop spans 13 amino acids. The CDR3 here is CASSSGPVYGYTF. CDR3 DNA sequence: TGTGCCAGCAGCTCGGGACCGGTCTATGGCTACACCTTC.

The chain couples TRBV6-6 to TRBJ1-1; possibly TRBD1 for D (5 bases). Germline CDR1 reads MNHNY; CDR2 reads SVGAGI (reference sequence). V was shortened by 6 bases and J by 1 base, with 6 bases between the two germline ends. CDR3 length: 12 residues. The CDR3 DNA is TGTGCCAGCAGCAGGGAGAACACTGAAGCTTTCTTT. This gives the protein CASSRENTEAFF.

The rearrangement links TRBV18 to TRBJ1-3, with D uncertain. The CDR3 contains 14 residues. Trimming stripped 4 bases from V and 6 bases from J, with 13 bases between. Germline V gives CDR1 KGHSH, CDR2 LQKENI. CDR3 amino acids: CASSREETENTIYF. Written as DNA, the CDR3 is TGTGCCAGCTCACGAGAGGAAACTGAAAACACCATATATTTT.

V gene TRBV19 combines with J gene TRBJ1-1; D unclear. The germline gives CDR1 LNHDA, CDR2 SQIVND (reference sequence). There are 15 residues in the CDR3. V lost 7 bases and J lost 3, with 18 bases in between. CDR3 protein: CASIDRAEWDTEAFF. In nucleotides, the CDR3 is TGTGCCAGTATTGATAGGGCCGAGTGGGACACTGAAGCTTTCTTT.

The chain carries TRBV10-3 and TRBJ1-1; D unclear. This CDR3 has 11 residues. Deletions cut 6 bases from V and 8 bases from J, with 10 bases between. CDR1 is ENHRY, CDR2 SYGVKD, per germline. This CDR3 is CAIRDSAEAFF. Here the CDR3 DNA reads TGTGCCATCAGGGACTCTGCGGAAGCTTTCTTT.

The rearrangement joins TRBV5-4 to TRBJ1-2, with D tentatively TRBD1 (5 bases). The CDR3 length is 17 residues. Trimming stripped 0 bases from V and 4 bases from J, with 19 bases between. Germline-derived CDR1 and CDR2 are SGHNT and YYREEE (reference sequence). CDR3 sequence (DNA): TGTGCCAGCAGCTTGGGGTCGGGGACTGCGGCGGGCTATGGCTACACCTTC. Protein: CASSLGSGTAAGYGYTF.